The TCR beta chain under discussion was sequenced for a study of CXCR3 chemokines and chemotherapy response in bladder cancer. TCRdb reanalysed the PCR reads using MiXCR and keeps one entry per CDR3 protein. The sample carries fewer than 3,500 distinct CDR3 sequences, 25% to 30% recorded once. Trimming pared 8 bases from V and 0 bases from J, leaving 20 bases between. The CDR3 sequence is 17 residues long. Looked up from germline, CDR1 is SGHTA and CDR2 is FQGNSA. Notes on this clonotype: This likely traces to a read error, being one base from a far larger clone.

The chain couples TRBV7-2 to TRBJ2-1; D may be TRBD1 or TRBD2 (5 bases each). This TCR came from a human donor with bladder cancer that did not respond to neoadjuvant chemotherapy. Specimen collection occurred from a patient whose treatment included neoadjuvant chemotherapy. This CDR3 reads CASGLMLRESSYNEQFF. DNA for the CDR3: TGTGCCAGCGGCCTTATGCTCAGGGAGTCCTCCTACAATGAGCAGTTCTTC.